This is a list of T cell receptor beta chains from one sample in a study of OX40 agonist ivuxolimab in advanced cancers. The table came from immunoSEQ multiplex PCR; TCRdb's copy has only in-frame clones and leaves some out. The profile covers around 80,000 clones, with approximately 90% appearing a single time and 0.15% to 0.2% taken by the ten largest. The source was CD4+ or CD8+ T cells sorted from blood, collected in a trial of the OX40 agonist ivuxolimab. The receptors stem from an adult with an advanced solid tumor such as melanoma, head and neck, liver or kidney cancer. Each CDR3 is given with its conserved first and last residue.

TRBJ1-1 | TRBV4-1 | CASSQDILGRGEAFF
TRBJ1-2 | TRBV27 | CASSYRLGGGGYTF
TRBJ2-5 | TRBV18 | CASSPLSGGAGKTQYF
TRBJ2-3 | TRBV6-1 | CASSETGSRADTQYF
TRBJ2-5 | TRBV29-1 | CSGSDGSETQYF
TRBJ2-7 | TRBV28 | CASSPLLVGIGNYEQYF
TRBJ2-1 | TRBV18 | CASSPPWQGANNEQFF
TRBJ2-1 | TRBV7-9 | CASSLARTGGRDEQFF
TRBJ1-1 | TRBV5-8 | CASSFQLLSTEAFF
TRBJ2-1 | TRBV7-9 | CASSSLGRGSDEQFF
TRBJ2-1 | TRBV9 | CASSVAWTGEQFF
TRBJ2-1 | TRBV9 | CASSRLKGEQFF
TRBJ1-5 | TRBV19 | CATAGTVDQPQHF
TRBJ2-7 | TRBV27 | CASSSYERRQYF
TRBJ2-7 | TRBV5-1 | CASSNRGGGEQYF
TRBJ1-5 | TRBV28 | CASSLQSGSNQPQHF
TRBJ1-6 | TRBV9 | CASSPHGQEYNSPLHF
TRBJ2-7 | TRBV11-3 | CASSFHRGEQYF
TRBJ2-7 | TRBV5-8 | CASSSGQGSYEQYF
TRBJ1-2 | TRBV6-5 | CASRKGVAYGYTF
TRBJ2-7 | TRBV4-1 | CASSQDSTIFSYEQYF
TRBJ1-2 | TRBV27 | CASSFTGQPNYGYTF
TRBJ2-5 | TRBV9 | CASSVVPSGIQETQYF
TRBJ2-6 | TRBV6-4 | CASTTSPGANVLTF
TRBJ1-1 | TRBV23-1 | CASTVWDTEAFF
TRBJ1-4 | TRBV7-2 | CASSQTRIGEKLFF
TRBJ2-7 | TRBV19 | CASSKPGAYEQYF
TRBJ1-6 | TRBV18 | CASSSSPVAGLGSPLHF
TRBJ1-2 | TRBV4-2 | CASSQEPAGGYGYTF
TRBJ2-7 | TRBV7-8 | CASSPLQGREQYF
TRBJ2-5 | TRBV5-1 | CASSLLGGALETQYF
TRBJ2-7 | TRBV6-5 | CATSPSPYEQYF
TRBJ1-1 | TRBV6-4 | CASSVGVGTEAFF
TRBJ1-5 | TRBV7-6 | CASSLTGVGNQPQHF
TRBJ1-5 | TRBV19 | CASSPRTGGVGNQPQHF
TRBJ2-1 | TRBV19 | CASQDRGTSNEQFF
TRBJ2-1 | TRBV5-1 | CASSRFVEQFF